This T cell receptor (beta chain) was sequenced for a study of cytomegalovirus exposure and HLA in healthy donors. As for this clone: The antigen remains unidentified.

The ends were cut back, 2 bases at V and 4 bases at J, with 8 bases in the middle. This CDR3 spans 13 amino acids. Per germline, CDR1 LNHNV and CDR2 YYDKDF (reference sequence). With 60 Vbeta and 13 Jbeta primers, the PCR was carried out. Method: immunoSEQ multiplex PCR; TCRdb's copy keeps in-frame clones and lacks some. Of approximately 150,000 clones listed, about 68% were seen once; the top ten hold over 2.5%. Study-wide results and limits: In a later analysis, a missense DCLRE1C variant was linked to TCR beta V- and J-gene trimming.

The receptor's source is a female donor in good health and CMV-seronegative. V gene TRBV15 combines with J gene TRBJ2-5, with a weak D call TRBD1 (6 bases). The sequenced sample was PBMCs. CDR3 region: CATSRNRVETQYF. The CDR3 nucleotides read TGTGCCACCAGCAGAAACAGGGTAGAGACCCAGTACTTC.